This TCR beta chain derives from a study of CD8 T cells in ankylosing spondylitis (dated by TCRdb to about 2017). At the level of the whole study: The study set out to find disease-linked TCR variants by profiling T cell receptor beta repertoires in ankylosing spondylitis patients and healthy donors. Peripheral blood was sampled, and synovial fluid was also collected from ankylosing spondylitis patients. In total, the full study cohort was made up of over a hundred healthy donors and more than 20 ankylosing spondylitis patients. Study-wide findings and limitations: Some of the motif variants had been reported before in the synovial fluid and blood of reactive arthritis patients, a finding that suggests common disease-initiation mechanisms. A TCR beta motif made up of several highly homologous amino acid variants appeared to be characteristic of blood from ankylosing spondylitis patients. A CD8+ phenotype was shown by the disease-linked clones, which were found at relatively low frequencies in peripheral blood. The disease-linked clones were reported to be significantly enriched in matched synovial fluid samples from ankylosing spondylitis patients.

The germline V gene yields SQVTM for CDR1 and ANQGSEA for CDR2. V lost 3 bases and J lost 12 bases; the stretch between them is 14 bases long. The CDR3 has 11 amino acids, counting the end cysteine and phenylalanine. Only the CDR3 DNA stays, 33 bases, in frame from base 1. The instrument was an Illumina HiSeq 2500. TCR beta libraries were prepared by quantitative 5'-RACE with molecular barcodes. Under the source paper's analysis protocol: A new computational method based on a probabilistic model of VDJ rearrangement was used to identify disease-linked TCR variants. TCRdb redid the processing of the public reads, applying fastp at Q25 and MiXCR, and retained in-frame beta chains. Each CDR3 protein appears once, grouped with its most common genes and DNA. TCRdb, rather than the study authors, made the V and J calls. This sample gives hundreds of thousands of distinct CDR3 sequences in total; approximately 22% of them show up just once. The ten largest make up around 14% of the sample.

This clonotype has a count of ten or more. It has no known antigen specificity. Qualities for individual bases were not recorded, and no much larger clone is one base off. This receptor was taken from a male donor with ankylosing spondylitis or in good health (not recorded which). The sequence links TRBV29-1 to TRBJ1-2, with the D segment identity uncertain. The sequencing input was blood, either unsorted or a sorted T cell fraction (not recorded which). The base sequence is TGCAGCGTTGATCAGGCTCCCGGGGACACCTTC. This yields the protein CSVDQAPGDTF.